Shown below are 11 T cell receptor beta chains from a single sample sequenced in a study of blood T cell repertoires in COVID-19. Sequencing used immunoSEQ multiplex PCR; TCRdb keeps in-frame clones, though not all of them. The profile shows over 200,000 clones, roughly 87% of them singletons. The sample comprised peripheral blood. Receptors were obtained from a man aged 40-49 years with active or convalescent COVID-19.

This clone has at least ten counts. The chain uses TRBV7-3 and TRBJ2-2; 7 positions match TRBD2. Losses at the gene ends were 1 base for V and 4 bases for J; bases not matched to a gene: 6. Germline CDR1 SGHTA, CDR2 FQGTGA. The CDR3 spans 16 residues. The CDR3 coding sequence is TGTGCCAGCAGCTTAATTGGCGGGAGCCCCACCGGGGAGCTGTTTTTT. This sequence encodes CASSLIGGSPTGELFF.

This clone was detected once. This chain joins TRBV3-1 (or the pseudogene TRBV3-2) and TRBJ1-2, with a weak D call TRBD1 (5 bases). V lost 6 bases and J 8 bases, leaving 16 bases between the germline ends. The CDR3 loop spans 13 amino acids. CDR1 LGHDT and CDR2 YNNKEL come from the germline V gene (reference sequence). The DNA of the CDR3 is TGTGCCAGCAGTCGATTACAGGAAGGGGGCTACACCTTC. Translating it yields CASSRLQEGGYTF.

The rearrangement uses TRBV20-1 and TRBJ2-7; 7 nucleotides align to TRBD2. The ends lost 3 bases at V and 5 bases at J; junction bases unmatched: 10. CDR1 and CDR2 (germline): DFQATT, SNEGSKA (reference sequence). The CDR3 is 14 amino acids. The CDR3 sequence: CSASRGRGGHEQYF. CDR3 coding DNA: TGCAGTGCTAGTCGCGGGAGAGGAGGGCACGAGCAGTACTTC.

The rearrangement joins TRBV9 to TRBJ1-1; the D gene is possibly TRBD1 (6 bases). The germline V gene has CDR1 SGDLS and CDR2 YYNGEE. Between the trimmed V and J ends, which lost 4 bases and 4 bases, there was a span of 17 bases. The length of the CDR3 is 15 residues. This chain's CDR3 is CASSPGGGRSTEAFF. The CDR3 DNA reads TGTGCCAGCAGCCCCGGGGGGGGCCGGAGCACTGAAGCTTTCTTT.

The gene calls are TRBV27 and TRBJ1-5, with D perhaps matching TRBD1 (6 bases). Trimming took off 5 bases at V and 7 bases at J, with 21 bases between the two ends. In germline, CDR1 is MNHEY, CDR2 SMNVEV (reference sequence). The CDR3 totals 16 residues. CDR3 DNA sequence: TGTGCCAGCAGTAACCACCTCAGGGAGGGGGAACAGCCCCAGCATTTT. Protein: CASSNHLREGEQPQHF.

The V call is TRBV7-2, the J call TRBJ1-6; D gene ambiguous. The CDR3 totals 13 residues. V was clipped by 5 bases and J by 6 bases, with 8 bases between them. Germline V gene data show CDR1 as SGHTA and CDR2 as FQGNSA. CDR3 amino acids: CASSPPLNSPLHF. Here the CDR3 DNA reads TGTGCCAGCAGCCCCCCCCTTAATTCACCCCTCCACTTT.

The V and J genes are TRBV3-1 (or the pseudogene TRBV3-2) and TRBJ2-2; no reliable D call. The CDR3 has 17 amino acids. From germline, CDR1 is LGHDT and CDR2 YNNKEL (reference sequence). Between the trimmed V and J ends, which lost 0 bases and 0 bases, there was a span of 11 bases. The CDR3 is CASSQDTVTSNTGELFF. The DNA of the CDR3 is TGTGCCAGCAGCCAAGATACGGTAACCTCGAACACCGGGGAGCTGTTTTTT.

The rearrangement uses TRBV5-1 and TRBJ1-4, with D possibly TRBD1 on 6 matching bases. Trimming pared 4 bases from V and 0 bases from J, leaving 16 bases between. This CDR3 spans 17 amino acids. CDR1 is SGHRS, CDR2 YFSETQ, per germline. In DNA form, the CDR3 reads TGCGCCAGCAGCCACGATCCGGACAGTGCAACTAATGAAAAACTGTTTTTT. It specifies CASSHDPDSATNEKLFF.

This rearrangement joins TRBV27 to TRBJ1-1, with 8 bases lining up with TRBD1. Trimming removed 4 bases from V and 3 bases from J; junction bases left unmatched: 7. The CDR3 consists of 15 residues. Germline assignment: CDR1 MNHEY and CDR2 SMNVEV (reference sequence). The CDR3, as DNA: TGTGCCAGCAGTTACACAGGGGGGACCTACACTGAAGCTTTCTTT. Protein sequence: CASSYTGGTYTEAFF.

This clone was recorded only once. The chain recombines TRBV19 with TRBJ2-1, with D possibly matching TRBD1 (7 bases). The CDR3 is 17 residues long. The V end lost 5 bases, the J end lost 6 bases, and 23 bases lay between the germline ends. The V gene's germline CDR1 is LNHDA and CDR2 SQIVND (reference sequence). In DNA, the CDR3 is TGTGCCAGTAGTCCCCCGAGGTGGCAGGGGGGACTCAATGAGCAGTTCTTC. Its translation is CASSPPRWQGGLNEQFF. The full variable domain, its missing parts supplied by reference TRBV19 and TRBJ2-1, is DGGITQSPKYLFRKEGQNVTLSCEQNLNHDAMYWYRQDPGQGLRLIYYSQIVNDFQKGDIAEGYSVSREKKESFPLTVTSAQKNPTAFYLCASSPPRWQGGLNEQFFGPGTRLTVL.

The V call is TRBV28, the J call TRBJ2-7; D may be TRBD1 (6 bases). The CDR3 covers 12 residues. Germline CDR1 reads MDHEN; CDR2 reads SYDVKM. V dropped 4 bases and J dropped 5 bases, with 9 bases sitting between them. For the CDR3, the DNA is TGTGCCAGCAGTTCCGGACAGAACGAGCAGTACTTC. Translation gives CASSSGQNEQYF.